This TCR beta chain was recorded in a study of graft-versus-host responses after intestinal transplantation. Turning to the study itself: After anti-thymocyte globulin induction, recipients took tacrolimus and steroids for 3 to 4 years.

The protocol was immunoSEQ multiplex PCR, while the TCRdb copy is restricted to in-frame clones and leaves out a portion. This sample yields 95,000 to 150,000 clones, of which 90% to 95% are seen a single time; over 2.5% belongs to the top ten. As for this clone: Its antigen is not identified.

CDR1 and CDR2 from the germline V gene are SGHRS and YFSETQ. This CDR3 contains 16 residues. Deletions cut 5 bases from V and 2 bases from J, with 16 bases between. Study-wide results and limits: Some patients had graft-donor T cell macrochimerism, and their allografts showed high graft-versus-host to host-versus-graft clonal ratios. Ileal or blood samples showed some GvH clones first, and such clones were also found in recipient marrow.

The clonotype originates from a human donor who received an intestinal transplant. V and J are TRBV5-1 and TRBJ2-2; D may correspond to TRBD1 or TRBD2 (6 bases each). Material: unstimulated CD8+ T cells sorted from spleen or lymph node cells, obtained before intestinal transplant. The CDR3, as DNA: TGCGCCAGCAGGAGGGGGATCGCGGGAAACACCGGGGAGCTGTTTTTT. This encodes CASRRGIAGNTGELFF.